This TCR beta chain was captured by sequencing in a study of T cells in women clearing cervical HPV infection. Study information: Blood came at first lesion visit for cases, post-clearance for controls.

A word on this clone: Coverage ceases 3 residues before the CDR3 finishes, and the germline J gene fills in the end.

CDR3 length equals 18 residues. Germline values: CDR1 SGHVT, CDR2 SQSDAQ. V was pared by 7 bases and J by 7 bases, with 26 bases between. Measured with immunoSEQ multiplex PCR; TCRdb has only the in-frame clones, and not every one. The sample holds over 35,000 clones. This receptor was taken from a woman between 18 and 70 years old with a cervical HPV16 infection that either progressed to CIN3+ or cleared (not recorded which). The chain combines TRBV7-4 with TRBJ1-6; a weak D match, TRBD1 (5 bases). Sample: blood buffy coat. The sequenced CDR3 bases are TGTGCCAGCAACCGAATCTATTGGCTAGGGGCCGAGAATTCACCC. Translation: CASNRIYWLGAENSP. The entire CDR3 reads CASNRIYWLGAENSPLHF.